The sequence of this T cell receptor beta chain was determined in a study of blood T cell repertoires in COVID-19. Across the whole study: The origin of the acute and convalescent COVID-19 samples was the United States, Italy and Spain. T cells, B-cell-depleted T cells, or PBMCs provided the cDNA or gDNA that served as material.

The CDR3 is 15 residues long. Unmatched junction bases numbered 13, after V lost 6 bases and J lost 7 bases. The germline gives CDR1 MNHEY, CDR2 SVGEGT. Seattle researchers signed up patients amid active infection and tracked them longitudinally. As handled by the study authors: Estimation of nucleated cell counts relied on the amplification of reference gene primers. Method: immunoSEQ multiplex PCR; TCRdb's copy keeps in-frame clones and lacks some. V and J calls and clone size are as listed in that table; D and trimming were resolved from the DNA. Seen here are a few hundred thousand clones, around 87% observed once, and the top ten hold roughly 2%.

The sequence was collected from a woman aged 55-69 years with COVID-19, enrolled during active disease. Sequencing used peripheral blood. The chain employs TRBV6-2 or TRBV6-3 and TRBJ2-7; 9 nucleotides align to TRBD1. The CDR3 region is CASSPLGQGRWEQYF. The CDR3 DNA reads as TGTGCCAGCAGCCCACTTGGACAGGGGCGGTGGGAGCAGTACTTC.